Given below is one T cell receptor beta chain in context. Per the original methods: Amplification from reference gene primers served as the basis for estimated nucleated cell counts. The method was immunoSEQ multiplex PCR; TCRdb's version includes in-frame clones alone and lacks a portion of them. The V and J calls and clone size come from that table; D and trimming were worked out from the DNA. The table lists about 310,000 clones, around 87% of them singletons. In germline, CDR1 is SQVTM, CDR2 ANQGSEA. The CDR3 is 15 residues long. The V gene end was trimmed by 3 bases and the J gene end by 2 bases; junction bases not matched to a gene: 7. This sample was taken from a study of blood T cell repertoires in COVID-19. At the level of the study: From the United States, Italy and Spain came samples of acute and convalescent COVID-19. The analysed material was cDNA or gDNA that came from T cells, B-cell-depleted T cells, or PBMCs.

The sample was peripheral blood. The chain carries TRBV29-1 and TRBJ1-2; 9 bases agree with TRBD1. This TCR was recovered from a man aged 45 to 65 with active or convalescent COVID-19. The CDR3 DNA sequence: TGCAGCGTTGACCGAGGGACAGGGCCCAACTATGGCTACACCTTC. The encoded protein is CSVDRGTGPNYGYTF.